These T cell receptor beta chains were read from a single sample in a study of shared clonotypes between healthy human individuals. Clones were read by immunoSEQ multiplex PCR, and TCRdb kept only the in-frame ones, dropping some. Of 1 million to 1.2 million clones listed, 60% to 85% were seen once; the top ten hold about 0.94%. The sample taken for sequencing was memory CD4+ T cells from PBMCs. The receptors stem from a man between 18 and 29 years old in good health. Some clones in this sample may be carry-over from other donors' samples. Both conserved end residues are part of each CDR3. D genes are given only for firm matches. A row's size may be missing; if present it is once, few, many or a size class.

j_call v_call clone_size d_call cdr3_nt cdr3_aa
TRBJ2-1 TRBV18 NA TRBD2 TGTGCCAGCTCAGTAGCGGGAGGCCCCTACAATGAGCAGTTCTTC CASSVAGGPYNEQFF
TRBJ1-5 TRBV28 NA NA TGTGCCAGCAGTTTAGGGGGCCCATTGCAGCCCCAGCATTTT CASSLGGPLQPQHF
TRBJ2-2 TRBV11-3 NA NA TGTGCCAGCAGCTTCCAGGGGGGTCCCGGGGAGCTGTTTTTT CASSFQGGPGELFF
TRBJ2-7 TRBV5-1 NA TRBD2 TGCGCCAGCAGCTTGACTAGCGGAGAGTTCGAGCAGTACTTC CASSLTSGEFEQYF
TRBJ2-7 TRBV10-3 NA TRBD1 TGTGCCATCAGTGGGACAGGAGCCGAGCAGTACTTC CAISGTGAEQYF
TRBJ2-6 TRBV18 few TRBD1 TGTGCCAGCTCGGTACAGGGGGCAACTGGGGCCAACGTCCTGACTTTC CASSVQGATGANVLTF
TRBJ2-3 TRBV19 once TRBD2 TGTGCCAGCAAGCGAGACCGGGGGGGAGATACGCAGTATTTT CASKRDRGGDTQYF
TRBJ2-1 TRBV5-1 NA NA TGCGCCAGCAGCTTGGCTGCAACAAATCGCGGCGGCGAGCAGTTCTTC CASSLAATNRGGEQFF
TRBJ2-1 TRBV7-3 NA NA TGTGCCAGCAGCTTAAGCCAAGCGACAGCTTACAATGAGCAGTTCTTC CASSLSQATAYNEQFF
TRBJ2-5 TRBV28 NA NA TGTGCCAGCAAGGACACGGATCGGACAGAGGGGTGGGAGACCCAGTACTTC CASKDTDRTEGWETQYF
TRBJ1-4 TRBV27 NA NA TGTGCCAGCAGGCTTCAGGGTGCAACTAATGAAAAACTGTTTTTT CASRLQGATNEKLFF
TRBJ2-7 TRBV28 NA TRBD1 TGTGCCAGCAGTGGGGGACAGGTGAGCTCCTACGAGCAGTACTTC CASSGGQVSSYEQYF
TRBJ1-5 TRBV29-1 NA TRBD1 TGCAGCGTCGCTACAGGGGGCCAGCCCCAGCATTTT CSVATGGQPQHF
TRBJ2-5 TRBV15 NA NA TGTGCCACCAGCAGAGCTACAGGCCCTGGGGAGACCCAGTACTTC CATSRATGPGETQYF
TRBJ2-3 TRBV2 NA NA TGTGCCAGCAGTAGCCGGGACGGCACAGATACGCAGTATTTT CASSSRDGTDTQYF
TRBJ2-1 TRBV10-2 once NA TGCGCCAGCAGTGAAAGGAGGGCTACCGCCTACAATGAGCAGTTCTTC CASSERRATAYNEQFF
TRBJ2-7 TRBV4-3 NA TRBD2 TGCGCCAGCAGCCAATACCCTAGCTGGGGGGGGCAGTACTTC CASSQYPSWGGQYF
TRBJ1-5 TRBV5-8 NA NA TGTGCCAGCAGCCTGGGCGTACTTAGCAATCAGCCCCAGCATTTT CASSLGVLSNQPQHF
TRBJ2-7 TRBV11-2 few TRBD2 TGTGCCAGCAGCTTATCGGCTAGCGGGAGCTACGAGCAGTACTTC CASSLSASGSYEQYF
TRBJ2-7 TRBV2 few NA TGTGCCAGTCGGTCTTCTCTTGGTTCCTACGAGCAGTACTTC CASRSSLGSYEQYF
TRBJ2-7 TRBV6-5 NA TRBD2 TGTGCCAGCACCCCACGAGCGGGAGGGTACGAGCAGTACTTC CASTPRAGGYEQYF
TRBJ1-2 TRBV7-9 NA NA TGTGCCAGCAGCTTATCGAGTCTTGATGGCTACACCTTC CASSLSSLDGYTF
TRBJ1-5 TRBV5-1 NA NA TGCGCCAGCAGCTTGTTTGGGGGTCGGATGGAGCCCCAGCATTTT CASSLFGGRMEPQHF
TRBJ1-1 TRBV5-1 NA NA TGCGCCAGCAGCTTGGCCCCGGGAGGGAACACTGAAGCTTTCTTT CASSLAPGGNTEAFF
TRBJ2-7 TRBV28 NA NA TGTGCCAGCAGTTTGACACAGGCCCTCCACGAGCAGTACTTC CASSLTQALHEQYF
TRBJ2-3 TRBV5-4 NA NA TGTGCCAGCAGCTGGACCTCGGGCAGGGTGGGAGATACGCAGTATTTT CASSWTSGRVGDTQYF
TRBJ2-1 TRBV25-1 NA NA TGTGCCAGCAGAGAAGGGGACGGAAGAGGGACTTTGAATGAGCAGTTCTTC CASREGDGRGTLNEQFF
TRBJ1-2 TRBV2 NA NA TGTGCCAGCAATGGACAGTTCTGGCAAACTAACTATGGCTACACCTTC CASNGQFWQTNYGYTF
TRBJ2-1 TRBV19 NA TRBD2 TGTGCCAGTAGTCCGCTAGCGGGACGTGGGAATGAGCAGTTCTTC CASSPLAGRGNEQFF
TRBJ1-1 TRBV4-3 NA TRBD1 TGCGCCAGCAGCCACCGCCGGGACAGAGACACTGAAGCTTTCTTT CASSHRRDRDTEAFF
TRBJ2-5 TRBV9 NA NA TGTGCCAGCAGCGGAACTACTTACCAAGAGACCCAGTACTTC CASSGTTYQETQYF
TRBJ1-2 TRBV6-1 NA NA TGTGCCAGCAGTGAAGCCGGGGAAGAGAACTATGGCTACACCTTC CASSEAGEENYGYTF
TRBJ1-2 TRBV6-5 NA NA TGTGCCAGTAGAGCCCCCTCTAACTATGGCTACACCTTC CASRAPSNYGYTF
TRBJ2-7 TRBV18 NA NA TGTGCCAGCTCTGCGGCGGGCCAGACCTACGAGCAGTACTTC CASSAAGQTYEQYF
TRBJ1-1 TRBV7-3 NA TRBD1 TGTGCCAGCAGCCGAGGGGGCGGAGACACTGAAGCTTTCTTT CASSRGGGDTEAFF
TRBJ1-5 TRBV6-1 NA NA TGTGCCAGCAGGGAAGGGATGACCCAGCATTTT CASREGMTQHF
TRBJ2-7 TRBV18 NA TRBD1 TGTGCCAGCTCCCCGGACAGGGGGATTGGCGAGCAGTACTTC CASSPDRGIGEQYF
TRBJ1-2 TRBV7-8 NA NA TGTGCCAGCAGCTTTGGGGCTCAGCTCAAGGGTGGCTACACCTTC CASSFGAQLKGGYTF
TRBJ1-5 TRBV5-1 NA NA TGCGCCAGCAGCCCAGGACAGTATAGCAATCAGCCCCAGCATTTT CASSPGQYSNQPQHF
TRBJ1-2 TRBV28 NA NA TGTGCCAGCAGCTCCCAAACAGGTCCGAGCTACACCTTC CASSSQTGPSYTF
TRBJ2-2 TRBV7-2 NA TRBD2 TGTGCCAGCAGCCGTTGGACTAGCGGGATCGGTGGGACCGGGGAGCTGTTTTTT CASSRWTSGIGGTGELFF
TRBJ1-1 TRBV29-1 few NA TGCAGCGTTGAGACGAACACTGAAGCTTTCTTT CSVETNTEAFF
TRBJ2-5 TRBV7-2 NA NA TGTGCCAGCAGCTCCTCCGGGGATCGCGAGACCCAGTACTTC CASSSSGDRETQYF
TRBJ1-5 TRBV5-5 NA NA TGTGCCAGCAGCTTGGCAGGGGACGGTCAGCCCCAGCATTTT CASSLAGDGQPQHF
TRBJ1-3 TRBV27 NA NA TGTGCCAGCAGTCCTGCCGGGGGAAACACCATATATTTT CASSPAGGNTIYF
TRBJ2-2 TRBV9 NA TRBD1 TGTGCCAGCAGCGTAGGGGGGACAGGAACGATGTTTTTT CASSVGGTGTMFF
TRBJ2-4 TRBV29-1 NA TRBD2 TGCAGCGTTGAAGGTAGCGGGATGAAAAACATTCAGTACTTC CSVEGSGMKNIQYF
TRBJ2-7 TRBV18 NA NA TGTGCCAGCTCACAAGGACAAACCTACGAGCAGTACTTC CASSQGQTYEQYF
TRBJ1-2 TRBV6-5 NA TRBD1 TGTGCCAGCAGCGCCTACAGGGGGATGTATGGCTACACCTTC CASSAYRGMYGYTF
TRBJ1-1 TRBV28 NA NA TGTGCCAGCAGTAACAGGGCTGGGGCTTTCTTT CASSNRAGAFF
TRBJ2-2 TRBV6-4 once NA TGTGCCAGCAGTTTACAGGGCCAGAACACCGGGGAGCTGTTTTTT CASSLQGQNTGELFF
TRBJ2-7 TRBV4-1 few TRBD1 TGCGCCAGCAGCCTATACCCGGGACAGGGGGCGAACGAGCAGTACTTC CASSLYPGQGANEQYF
TRBJ1-5 TRBV27 NA NA TGTGCCAGTTTTCCCTATGATCCGCCCCAGCATTTT CASFPYDPPQHF
TRBJ2-5 TRBV28 NA NA TGTGCCAGCAGGGACGGGGCAGCACAAGAGACCCAGTACTTC CASRDGAAQETQYF
TRBJ1-5 TRBV15 NA NA TGTGCCACCAGCAGAGATGCAGGGGCGAGATATAGCAATCAGCCCCAGCATTTT CATSRDAGARYSNQPQHF
TRBJ2-2 TRBV5-1 NA NA TGCGCCAGCGGCCCGGGCCCGAACACCGGGGAGCTGTTTTTT CASGPGPNTGELFF
TRBJ2-1 TRBV4-3 NA NA TGCGCCAGCAGCCAAGAGTTGGCTAGTATCTACAATGAGCAGTTCTTC CASSQELASIYNEQFF